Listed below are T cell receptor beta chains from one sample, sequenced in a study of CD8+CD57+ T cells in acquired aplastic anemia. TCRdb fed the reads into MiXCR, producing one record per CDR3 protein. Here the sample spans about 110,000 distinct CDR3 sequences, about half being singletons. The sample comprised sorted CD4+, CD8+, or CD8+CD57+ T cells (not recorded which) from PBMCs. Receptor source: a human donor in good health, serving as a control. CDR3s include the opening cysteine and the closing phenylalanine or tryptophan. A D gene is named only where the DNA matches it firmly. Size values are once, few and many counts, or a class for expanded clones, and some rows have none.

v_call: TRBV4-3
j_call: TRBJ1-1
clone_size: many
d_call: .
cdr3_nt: TGCGCCAGCAGCCATGGGGACCGCCTGGACACTGAAGCTTTCTTT
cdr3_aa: CASSHGDRLDTEAFF

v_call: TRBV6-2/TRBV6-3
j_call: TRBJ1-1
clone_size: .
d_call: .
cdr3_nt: TGTGCCAGCAGTTACTCGTCCGGGGAAGCTTTCTTT
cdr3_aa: CASSYSSGEAFF

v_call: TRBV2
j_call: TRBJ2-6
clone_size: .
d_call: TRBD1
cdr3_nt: TGTGCCAGCAGCATGGGACAGGGGGCCAACGTCCTGACTTTC
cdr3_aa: CASSMGQGANVLTF

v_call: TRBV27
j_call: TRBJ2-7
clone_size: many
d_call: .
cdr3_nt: TGTGCCAGCAGTTTATTTATGGCAAACGAGCAGTACTTC
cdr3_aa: CASSLFMANEQYF

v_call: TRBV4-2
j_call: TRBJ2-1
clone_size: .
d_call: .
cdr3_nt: TGTGCCAGCAGCCAAGGGGACCATGACAATGAGCAGTTCTTC
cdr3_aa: CASSQGDHDNEQFF

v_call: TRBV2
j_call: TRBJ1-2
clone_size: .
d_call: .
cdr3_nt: TGTGCCAGCAGTGAGGGGGATGGCTACACCTTC
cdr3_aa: CASSEGDGYTF

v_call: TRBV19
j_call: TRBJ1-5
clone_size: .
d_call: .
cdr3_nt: TGTGCCAGTAGTATGGGGTTGCCCTCGCAGCCCCAGCATTTT
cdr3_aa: CASSMGLPSQPQHF

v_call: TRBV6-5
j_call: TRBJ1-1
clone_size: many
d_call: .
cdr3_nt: TGTGCCAGCAGTTACGGGATGAACACTGAAGCTTTCTTT
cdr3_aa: CASSYGMNTEAFF

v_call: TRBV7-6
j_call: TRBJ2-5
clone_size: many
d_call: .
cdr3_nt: TGTGCCAGCAGCTTCCTAGGTTCGACCCAGTACTTC
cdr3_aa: CASSFLGSTQYF

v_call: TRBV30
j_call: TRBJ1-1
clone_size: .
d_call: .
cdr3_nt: TGTGCCTGGACTCTCAACCCGAACACTGAAGCTTTCTTT
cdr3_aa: CAWTLNPNTEAFF

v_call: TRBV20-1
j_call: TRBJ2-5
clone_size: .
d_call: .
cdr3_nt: TGCAGTGCCGCCCGGGACACAGATTGGGAGACCCAGTACTTC
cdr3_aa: CSAARDTDWETQYF

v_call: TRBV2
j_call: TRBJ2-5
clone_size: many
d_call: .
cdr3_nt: TGTGCCAGCACCGTCCCTAGGGAGACCCAGTACTTC
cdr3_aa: CASTVPRETQYF

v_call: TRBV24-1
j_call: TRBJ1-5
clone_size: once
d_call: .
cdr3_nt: TGTGCCACCAGTGATTTTGGGGTCTCGGAGCCCCAGCATTTT
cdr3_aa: CATSDFGVSEPQHF

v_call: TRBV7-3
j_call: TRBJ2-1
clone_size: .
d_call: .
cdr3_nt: TGTGCCAGCAGCGCCGGGGGGCGCAATGAGCAGTTCTTC
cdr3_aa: CASSAGGRNEQFF

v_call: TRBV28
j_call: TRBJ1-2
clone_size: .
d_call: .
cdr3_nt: TGTGCCAGCGGGAGGGTTAACTATGGCTACACCTTC
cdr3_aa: CASGRVNYGYTF

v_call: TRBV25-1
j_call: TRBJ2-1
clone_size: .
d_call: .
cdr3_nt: TGTGCCAGCAGTGGGGGGGCCGGGGGGGAGCAGTTCTTC
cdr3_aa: CASSGGAGGEQFF

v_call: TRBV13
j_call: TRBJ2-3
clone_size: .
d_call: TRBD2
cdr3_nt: TGTGCCAGCAGCTTCAGGACTAGCGGGACCCAGGGGGATACGCAGTATTTT
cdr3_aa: CASSFRTSGTQGDTQYF

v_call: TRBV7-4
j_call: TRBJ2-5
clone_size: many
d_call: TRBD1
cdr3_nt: TGTGCCAGCAGCTTCAGGACAGGGGGCCGTGAGACCCAGTACTTC
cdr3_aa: CASSFRTGGRETQYF

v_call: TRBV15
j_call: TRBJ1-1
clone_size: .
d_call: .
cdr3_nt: TGTGCCACCAGCAGACCTAGGGCAGGGAGTACTGAAGCTTTCTTT
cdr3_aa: CATSRPRAGSTEAFF

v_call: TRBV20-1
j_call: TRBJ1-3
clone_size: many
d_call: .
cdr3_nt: TGCAGTGCTCGAAGCGGGGGGGATGGAAACACCATATATTTT
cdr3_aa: CSARSGGDGNTIYF

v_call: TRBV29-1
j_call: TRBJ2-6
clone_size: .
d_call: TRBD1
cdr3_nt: TGCAGCGTTGTAGGGGGCTCTGGGGTCAACGTCCTGACTTTC
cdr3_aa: CSVVGGSGVNVLTF

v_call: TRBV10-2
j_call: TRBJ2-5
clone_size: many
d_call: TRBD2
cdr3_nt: TGCGCCAGCAGTGAGAATGTAGCGGGGGGCGGGCAAGAGACCCAGTACTTC
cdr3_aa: CASSENVAGGGQETQYF

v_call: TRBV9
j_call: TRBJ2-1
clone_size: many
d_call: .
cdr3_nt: TGTGCCAGCAGCGTGGAGGGGGGGGCGGCGTACAATGAGCAGTTCTTC
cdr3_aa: CASSVEGGAAYNEQFF

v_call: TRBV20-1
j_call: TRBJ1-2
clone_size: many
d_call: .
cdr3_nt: TGCAGTGCTAGGAACAGAGAAGTAGCTAACTATGGCTACACCTTC
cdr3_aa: CSARNREVANYGYTF

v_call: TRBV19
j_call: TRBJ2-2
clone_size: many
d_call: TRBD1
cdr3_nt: TGTGCCAGTAAGGGGGCAGGGGCGAACACCGGGGAGCTGTTTTTT
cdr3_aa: CASKGAGANTGELFF

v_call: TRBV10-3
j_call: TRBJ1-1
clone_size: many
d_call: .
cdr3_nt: TGTGCCATCAGTGATTTGGGATTTGAGACTTTCTTT
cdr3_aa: CAISDLGFETFF

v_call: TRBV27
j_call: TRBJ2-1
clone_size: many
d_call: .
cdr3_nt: TGTGCCAGCAGCGCAGGGGGGGAGAGGTACAATGAGCAGTTCTTC
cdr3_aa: CASSAGGERYNEQFF

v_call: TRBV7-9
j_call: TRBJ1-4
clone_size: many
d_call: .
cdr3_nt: TGTGCCAGCATCCGGGGCGGTAAGGAAAAACTGTTTTTT
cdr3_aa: CASIRGGKEKLFF

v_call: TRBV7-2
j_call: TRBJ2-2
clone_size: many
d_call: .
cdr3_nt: TGTGCCAGCAGCTTAGCGCTTCGGTTGTTTCAAAGGCACACCGGGGAGCTGTTTTTT
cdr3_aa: CASSLALRLFQRHTGELFF

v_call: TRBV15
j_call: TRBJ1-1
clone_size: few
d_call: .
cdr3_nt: TGTGCCACCAAGTGGATTATGAACACTGAAGCTTTCTTT
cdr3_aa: CATKWIMNTEAFF

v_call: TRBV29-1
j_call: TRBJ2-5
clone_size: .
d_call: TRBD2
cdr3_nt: TGCAGCGCCATGACTAGCGGGGGGGCGGAGACCCAGTACTTC
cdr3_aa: CSAMTSGGAETQYF

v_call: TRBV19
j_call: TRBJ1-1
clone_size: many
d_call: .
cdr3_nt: TGTGCCAGTACCCCGGGGTGGGGGATGGACACTGAAGCTTTCTTT
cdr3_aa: CASTPGWGMDTEAFF

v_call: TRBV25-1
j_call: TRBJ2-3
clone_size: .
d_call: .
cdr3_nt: TGTGCCAGCAGTGGTGGCGGGGTAAGCACAGATACGCAGTATTTT
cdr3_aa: CASSGGGVSTDTQYF

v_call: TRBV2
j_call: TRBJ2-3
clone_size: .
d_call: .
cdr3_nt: TGTGCCAGCAGCCCGGGGAGGATACCAGATACGCAGTATTTT
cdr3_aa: CASSPGRIPDTQYF

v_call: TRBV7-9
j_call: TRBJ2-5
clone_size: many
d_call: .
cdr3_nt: TGTGCCAGCAGCTTACCGCACAGGGAAGACCAAGAGACCCAGTACTTC
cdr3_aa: CASSLPHREDQETQYF

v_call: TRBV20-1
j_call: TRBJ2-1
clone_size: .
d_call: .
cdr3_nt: TGCAGTGCCAGCAGCGACGGCTTAAACTCCTACAATGAGCAGTTCTTC
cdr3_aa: CSASSDGLNSYNEQFF

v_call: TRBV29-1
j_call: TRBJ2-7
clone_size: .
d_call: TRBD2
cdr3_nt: TGCAGCGTTGAATCGGGAGGAGGCGAGCAGTACTTC
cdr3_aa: CSVESGGGEQYF

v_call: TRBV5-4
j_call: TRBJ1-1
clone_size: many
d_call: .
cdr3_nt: TGTGCCAGCAGACAAACAGGGAACACTGAAGCTTTCTTT
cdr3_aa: CASRQTGNTEAFF

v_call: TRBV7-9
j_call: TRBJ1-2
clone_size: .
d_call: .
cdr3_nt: TGTGCCAGCGCCATGGGGGAATATGGCTACACCTTC
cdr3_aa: CASAMGEYGYTF

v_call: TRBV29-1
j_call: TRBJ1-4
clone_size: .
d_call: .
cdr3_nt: TGCAGCGTTGCAGGGGTGGGAGAAAAACTGTTTTTT
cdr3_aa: CSVAGVGEKLFF

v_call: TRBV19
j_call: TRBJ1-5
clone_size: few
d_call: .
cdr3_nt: TGTGCCAGTAACCGTCCCGGTCAGCCCCAGCATTTT
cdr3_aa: CASNRPGQPQHF

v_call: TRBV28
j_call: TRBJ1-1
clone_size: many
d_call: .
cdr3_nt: TGTGCCAGCAGCCTTGCCGGGAGGACGAACACTGAAGCTTTCTTT
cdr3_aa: CASSLAGRTNTEAFF

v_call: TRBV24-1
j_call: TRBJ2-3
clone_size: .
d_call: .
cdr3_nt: TGTGCCACTAGTGATTTCCCGGACTCATTCCCTTTGGCAGATACGCAGTATTTT
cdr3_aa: CATSDFPDSFPLADTQYF

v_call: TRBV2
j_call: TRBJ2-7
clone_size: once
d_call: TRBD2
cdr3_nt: TGTGCCAGCAGTGAAGGGACTAGCGGGGGGACCTACGAGCAGTACTTC
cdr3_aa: CASSEGTSGGTYEQYF

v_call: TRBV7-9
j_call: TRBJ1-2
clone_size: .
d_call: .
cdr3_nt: TGTGCCAGCAGCTTAGGCGGCCGGGGGAGTTATGGCTACACCTTC
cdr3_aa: CASSLGGRGSYGYTF

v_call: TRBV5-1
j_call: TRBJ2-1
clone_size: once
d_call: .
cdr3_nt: TGCGCCAGCAGCTTGGAAAACCCCGATGAGCAGTTCTTC
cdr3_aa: CASSLENPDEQFF

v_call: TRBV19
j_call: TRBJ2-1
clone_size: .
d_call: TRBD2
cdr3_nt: TGTGCCAGTAGTATGACTAGCGGGGGATCCAATGAGCAGTTCTTC
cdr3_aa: CASSMTSGGSNEQFF

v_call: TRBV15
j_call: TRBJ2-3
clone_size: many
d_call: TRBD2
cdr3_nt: TGTGCCACCAGCGGGACTAGCGTCGCCAGCACAGATACGCAGTATTTT
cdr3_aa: CATSGTSVASTDTQYF

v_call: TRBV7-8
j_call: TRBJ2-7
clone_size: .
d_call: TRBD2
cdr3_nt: TGTGCCAGCAGCATACTAGCGGGAGGCTCCTACGAGCAGTACTTC
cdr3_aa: CASSILAGGSYEQYF

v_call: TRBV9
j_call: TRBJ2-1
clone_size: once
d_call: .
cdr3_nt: TGTGCCAGCAGCGTAGCACAGGGCACCTACAATGAGCAGTTCTTC
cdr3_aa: CASSVAQGTYNEQFF

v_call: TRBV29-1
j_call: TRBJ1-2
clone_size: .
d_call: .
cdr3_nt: TGCAGCGTTTCCAGGGGCCTGGACGGCTACACCTTC
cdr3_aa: CSVSRGLDGYTF

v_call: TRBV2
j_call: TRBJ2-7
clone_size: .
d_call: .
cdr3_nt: TGTGCCAGCAGTGACGGGGGTGAGGAGCAGTACTTC
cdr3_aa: CASSDGGEEQYF

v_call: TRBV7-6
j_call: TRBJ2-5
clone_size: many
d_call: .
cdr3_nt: TGTGCCAGCAGCTTAGAAAAACAGTACGTCGAGACCCAGTACTTC
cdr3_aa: CASSLEKQYVETQYF

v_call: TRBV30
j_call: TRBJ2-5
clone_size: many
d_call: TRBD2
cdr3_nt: TGTGCCTGGAGTAGCGGGGGGCAAGAGACCCAGTACTTC
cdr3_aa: CAWSSGGQETQYF